This T cell receptor beta chain was retrieved from a study of blood T cell repertoires in COVID-19. Study-wide background: The origin of the acute and convalescent COVID-19 samples was the United States, Italy and Spain.

CDR1 is SGHVS, CDR2 FNYEAQ, per germline. The CDR3 totals 13 residues. V was trimmed by 7 bases and J by 3 bases, leaving 13 bases between them. Seattle cases were enrolled at active infection and followed longitudinally. Original analysis: Reference gene primer amplification gave estimated nucleated cell counts. Method: immunoSEQ multiplex PCR; TCRdb's copy keeps in-frame clones and lacks some. The DNA gave D and trimming, while V, J and clone size come from that table. The data show about 320,000 clones, about 90% seen once. Sequenced sample: peripheral blood. V gene TRBV7-6 combines with J gene TRBJ2-7; perhaps TRBD2 as D (6 bases). The receptor's source is a woman between 25 and 40 years old with COVID-19, enrolled during active disease. The DNA for the CDR3 is TGTGCCAGCACCTTTACCGGGAGCTACGAGCAGTACTTC. This translates into CASTFTGSYEQYF.